This TCR beta chain originates from a study of blood T cell repertoires in COVID-19. Study-level background: PBMCs, B-cell-depleted T cells, or T cells provided the cDNA or gDNA that made up the material.

In the source study's methods: Reference gene primer amplification in the assay estimated nucleated cell counts. Clones were read by immunoSEQ multiplex PCR, and TCRdb kept only the in-frame ones, dropping some. The D gene and trimming were derived from the DNA, and the V and J assignments and clone size from that table. Among under 200,000 clones, 90% were seen once, and the ten largest hold roughly 0.56%. Sequencing was done on a sample of peripheral blood. The receptor was derived from a man in his fifties or sixties with acute or convalescent COVID-19.

The CDR3 nucleotides read TGTGCCAGCAGTGAAAACCCGGGGGGCACTGAAGCTTTCTTT. Translated: CASSENPGGTEAFF. The V call is TRBV6-1, the J call TRBJ1-1; D might be TRBD1 (5 bases). Germline CDR1 reads MNHNS; CDR2 reads SASEGT. This CDR3 contains 14 residues. Trimming took off 2 bases at V and 4 bases at J, with 11 bases between the two ends.